This T cell receptor beta chain was identified in a study of spatial heterogeneity in lung cancer (dated by TCRdb to about 2019). General notes on the study: Beta-chain transcripts were consistently detected in greater numbers than alpha-chain transcripts, which likely reflected higher beta-chain transcript abundance. TCR transcript counts in tumor regions correlated strongly with a T cell transcriptional module score from matched bulk RNA-seq. In the raw uncorrected reads, each unique combination of TCR and UMI appeared more than ten times on average. In non-small cell lung cancer, the study quantitatively compared TCR alpha and beta repertoires across several tumor regions, matched nontumor lung, and blood. Nonsynonymous mutation counts, determined by whole-exome sequencing of tumor tissue, were related to TCR repertoire features. At surgery, both alpha and beta chains were TCR-sequenced in 200 to 250 tumor regions, approximately 64 matched nontumor lung samples and a few dozen PBMC samples.

Study-wide findings and limitations: Counts of ubiquitous and regional expanded TCRs were found to correlate with counts of ubiquitous and regional nonsynonymous mutations, respectively. Confirming at a functional level the hypothesis that regional TCRs recognize regional mutations was considered to require additional single-cell paired TCR alpha and beta sequencing. A correlation was observed between the number of expanded intratumoral alpha and beta TCRs and the tumor nonsynonymous mutation count. TCR-seq coverage of tumor T cells was estimated at only 7% to 8.5% for alpha chains and 13% to 15% for beta chains.

The time point label, as the study defines it: sample taken at primary tumor resection. Samples were obtained from approximately 72 patients with early-stage, untreated non-small cell lung cancer from the lung TRACERx cohort. Without any cell sorting, TCR sequencing was performed on whole RNA extracted either from tumor and nontumor lung tissue or from cryopreserved PBMC samples. Only patients for whom sufficient RNA was available from at least two tumor regions were selected for TCR sequencing. Before selection, tumor and adjacent nontumor lung specimens were reviewed by a lung pathologist. The library was obtained by 5' RACE. The run used a NextSeq 500. The TCR library protocol attached a unique molecular identifier to each TCR cDNA molecule to allow correction of PCR and sequencing errors. Regarding the original processing steps: Decombinator tools were used for TCR identification, UMI-based error correction and CDR3 extraction. Expanded TCRs were defined as those above a frequency of 2 per 1,000, corresponding to the top 1% of the tumor frequency distribution. Expanded tumor TCRs were classed as regional if statistically deemed absent (corrected P<0.05) from at least one tumor region, otherwise ubiquitous. Renyi diversity was calculated using the R vegan package after each repertoire was subsampled 100 times to 5,000 TCRs. To build CDR3 similarity networks, amino acid triplet string-kernel similarity was used, and CDR3s were connected when their pairwise similarity was above 0.82. The public reads were quality trimmed at Q25 with fastp and then assembled into clones with MiXCR by TCRdb, keeping productive beta chains. Rows merge per CDR3 protein into single entries with the most common DNA and genes. TCRdb's processing, not the authors' own work, is the source of the V and J calls. This sample comprises 20,000 to 30,000 distinct CDR3 sequences, roughly 9% of them detected only once. The top ten clonotypes cover roughly 8.2% of the sample.

The CDR3 runs 13 residues from the cysteine to the phenylalanine. Just CDR3 DNA is preserved here, 39 bases in frame from base 1. V is pared back by 8 bases and J by 9 bases, with 17 bases lying between the germline termini. CDR1 and CDR2 are drawn from the germline V gene (reference sequence): MNHNY, SVGAGI. This clonotype was seen more than once but under ten times. It has no known antigen specificity. No much larger clone is present one base from it, and per-base qualities are unavailable. The material sequenced was lung tumor tissue, taken at surgery. This clonotype originated in a male donor with early-stage non-small cell lung cancer. The sequence joins TRBV6-6 to TRBJ1-5, with the D segment identity uncertain. The nucleotide sequence reads TGTGCCAGCTTACACGGACGTCATACGCCCCAGCATTTT. Translated, this gives CASLHGRHTPQHF.